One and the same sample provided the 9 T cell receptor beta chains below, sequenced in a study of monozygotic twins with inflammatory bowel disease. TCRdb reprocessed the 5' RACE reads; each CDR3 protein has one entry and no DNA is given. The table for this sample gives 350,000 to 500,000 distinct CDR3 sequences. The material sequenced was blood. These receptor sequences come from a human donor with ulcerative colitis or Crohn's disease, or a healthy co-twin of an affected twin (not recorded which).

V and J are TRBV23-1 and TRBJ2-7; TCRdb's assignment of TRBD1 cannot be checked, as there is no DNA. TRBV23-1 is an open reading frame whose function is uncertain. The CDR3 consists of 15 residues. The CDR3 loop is CASSQLPQASHEQYF.

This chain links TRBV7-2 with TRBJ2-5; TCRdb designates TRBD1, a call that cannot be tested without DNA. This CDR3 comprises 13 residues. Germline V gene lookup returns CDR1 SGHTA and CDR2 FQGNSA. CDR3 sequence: CASRGTGQETQYF.

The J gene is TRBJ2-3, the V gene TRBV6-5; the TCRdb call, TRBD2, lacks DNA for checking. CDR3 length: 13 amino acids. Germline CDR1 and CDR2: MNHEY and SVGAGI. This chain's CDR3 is CASSSWENPTQYF.

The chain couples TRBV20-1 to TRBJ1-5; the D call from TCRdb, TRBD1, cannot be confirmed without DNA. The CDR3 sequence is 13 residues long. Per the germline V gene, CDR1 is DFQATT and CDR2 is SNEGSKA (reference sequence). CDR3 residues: CSAGQGPDQPQHF.

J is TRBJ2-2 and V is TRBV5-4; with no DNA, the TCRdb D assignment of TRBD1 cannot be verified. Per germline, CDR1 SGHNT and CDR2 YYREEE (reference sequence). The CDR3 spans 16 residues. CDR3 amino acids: CASSLGQIPGTGELFF.

The CDR3 sequence is CASSHISGGALNEQFF. The rearrangement joins TRBV14 to TRBJ2-1; TCRdb's assignment of TRBD2 cannot be checked, as there is no DNA. The CDR3 loop spans 16 amino acids. Germline V lookup: CDR1 SGHDN, CDR2 FVKESK.

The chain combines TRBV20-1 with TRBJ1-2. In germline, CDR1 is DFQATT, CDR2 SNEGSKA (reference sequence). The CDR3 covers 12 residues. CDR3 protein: CSARRENYGYTF.

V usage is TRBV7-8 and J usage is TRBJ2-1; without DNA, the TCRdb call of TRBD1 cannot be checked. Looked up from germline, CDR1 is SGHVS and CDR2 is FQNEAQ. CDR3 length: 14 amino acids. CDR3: CASNHFPPGEEQFF.

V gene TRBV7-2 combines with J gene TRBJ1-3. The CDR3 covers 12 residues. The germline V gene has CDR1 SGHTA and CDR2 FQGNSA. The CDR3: CASSLDKYTIYF.